This is a list of T cell receptor beta chains from one sample in a study of cytomegalovirus exposure and HLA in healthy donors. Assay: immunoSEQ multiplex PCR; the TCRdb copy retains only in-frame clones and omits some. The repertoire consists of 150,000 to 200,000 clones, with roughly four fifths occurring once and the leading ten covering approximately 2%. Sequenced: PBMCs. The receptors derive from a woman aged 25 to 39 in good health and CMV-seropositive. The CDR3 runs from the conserved cysteine through the conserved F or W. A D gene is named only where the DNA matches it firmly. Where a row states a size, it is once, few, many or the class of an expanded clone; other rows omit it.

NA	TRBV6-5	TRBJ2-3	NA	TGTGCCAGTCGGACTTTATTCACAGATACGCAGTATTTT	CASRTLFTDTQYF
NA	TRBV5-4	TRBJ1-2	few	TGTGCCAGCAGCTTACAGAACAACTATGGCTACACCTTC	CASSLQNNYGYTF
NA	TRBV28	TRBJ1-5	few	TGTGCCAGCAGAGCTTCTGTCGCCCCGAATCAGCCCCAGCATTTT	CASRASVAPNQPQHF
NA	TRBV11-2	TRBJ2-1	NA	TGTGCCAGCAGCCATGGACTCGTATTCGTCTTC	CASSHGLVFVF
NA	TRBV4-3	TRBJ2-5	NA	TGCGCCAGCAGCCAAGATAACTCGCGAGGGGAGACCCAGTACTTC	CASSQDNSRGETQYF
NA	TRBV10-3	TRBJ2-3	NA	TGTGCCATCAGTGAGTCGGCGGCCCCGGGTAAGCAGTATTTT	CAISESAAPGKQYF
NA	TRBV7-9	TRBJ2-6	NA	TGTGCCAGCAGCTTAGGGACGGGAGTACACTCTGGGGCCAACGTCCTGACTTTC	CASSLGTGVHSGANVLTF
TRBD2	TRBV9	TRBJ2-5	NA	TGTGCCAGCAGCGTAGAAGGTAGCGGGGTACAAGAGACCCAGTACTTC	CASSVEGSGVQETQYF
NA	TRBV27	TRBJ1-4	NA	TGTGCCAGCAGTTTTAAAGCGGGTGCAACTAATGAAAAACTGTTTTTT	CASSFKAGATNEKLFF
NA	TRBV25-1	TRBJ1-2	NA	TGTGCCAGCCGGGGAGGGGACGGCTACACCTTC	CASRGGDGYTF
NA	TRBV19	TRBJ2-3	NA	TGTGCCAGTAGTAGTCGTTTCGCTCGAGGCACAGATACGCAGTATTTT	CASSSRFARGTDTQYF
TRBD2	TRBV4-3	TRBJ2-1	NA	TGCGCCAGCAGCCAAGAAGGCCGCGGGGGTGAGCAGTTCTTC	CASSQEGRGGEQFF
NA	TRBV30	TRBJ1-1	NA	TGTGCCTGGAGTGGAGAGGGGAACACTGAAGCTTTCTTT	CAWSGEGNTEAFF
NA	TRBV27	TRBJ1-4	once	TGTGCCAGCAGTCCCCGTGGGAGCGCTAATGAAAAACTGTTTTTT	CASSPRGSANEKLFF
NA	TRBV7-2	TRBJ2-5	NA	TGTGCCAGCAGCCCAAACCAAGAGACCCAGTACTTC	CASSPNQETQYF
NA	TRBV4-1	TRBJ2-3	NA	TGCGCCAGCAGCCTCTCTAGCACAGATACGCAGTATTTT	CASSLSSTDTQYF
NA	TRBV28	TRBJ1-3	NA	TGTGCCAGCACGGACAGCTCTGGAAACACCATATATTTT	CASTDSSGNTIYF
NA	TRBV19	TRBJ1-2	NA	TGTGCCAGTGGTTCGGGAGGAGCAGGAGGCTACACCTTC	CASGSGGAGGYTF
NA	TRBV27	TRBJ2-1	NA	TGTGCCAGCAGTTTCCCCGCCCTAGTCCCCGATGAGCAGTTCTTC	CASSFPALVPDEQFF
NA	TRBV18	TRBJ1-4	NA	TGTGCCAGCTCACCGTTGAGGGAGAATGAAAAACTGTTTTTT	CASSPLRENEKLFF
NA	TRBV5-4	TRBJ2-3	NA	TGTGCCAGCAGCCACGCCTACTCTGAATCAGATACGCAGTATTTT	CASSHAYSESDTQYF
TRBD1	TRBV30	TRBJ2-7	NA	TGTGCCTGGAGTGTACCCACAGGGGGTGGCTACGAGCAGTACTTC	CAWSVPTGGGYEQYF
NA	TRBV9	TRBJ2-4	NA	TGTGCCAGCAGCCCAGGGACTCTGGGAAAAAACATTCAGTACTTC	CASSPGTLGKNIQYF
NA	TRBV6-5	TRBJ2-3	NA	TGTGCCAGCAGTTACTCGACCCCCGAGGTAACAGATACGCAGTATTTT	CASSYSTPEVTDTQYF
TRBD2	TRBV27	TRBJ2-3	NA	TGTGCCAGCAGTTCGGGACTAGCGGGACCCACAGATACGCAGTATTTT	CASSSGLAGPTDTQYF
TRBD2	TRBV25-1	TRBJ2-5	NA	TGTGCCAGCAGTGAAGGAGCGGGAGTTTTCGAGACCCAGTACTTC	CASSEGAGVFETQYF
NA	TRBV30	TRBJ2-1	NA	TGTGCCTGGAGTGCGAGCTCCTACAATGAGCAGTTCTTC	CAWSASSYNEQFF
TRBD1	TRBV19	TRBJ1-1	medium-sized	TGTGCCAGTAGCATAGACAGGGCGGTGAACACTGAAGCTTTCTTT	CASSIDRAVNTEAFF
TRBD2	TRBV6-1	TRBJ2-5	NA	TGTGCCAGCACAGAAGGGTCTAGCGGGTTAGAGACCCAGTACTTC	CASTEGSSGLETQYF
TRBD2	TRBV5-1	TRBJ2-1	few	TGCGCCAGCAGCTCTGGACTAGCGGGCTCCTACAATGAGCAGTTCTTC	CASSSGLAGSYNEQFF
NA	TRBV25-1	TRBJ1-2	NA	TGTGCCAGCAGCGAAGCTACAGGTATAGAAGGCTACACCTTC	CASSEATGIEGYTF
NA	TRBV4-1	TRBJ2-3	few	TGCGCCAGCAGCCAAGAAGAGAGGGTTACGCAGTATTTT	CASSQEERVTQYF
TRBD1	TRBV4-1	TRBJ1-1	NA	TGCGCCAGCAGCCAAGGGGACAGGTTGAACACTGAAGCTTTCTTT	CASSQGDRLNTEAFF
TRBD2	TRBV7-9	TRBJ2-5	NA	TGTGCCAGCAGCGTGACTAGCGGGTTGGCCCAGTACTTC	CASSVTSGLAQYF
TRBD1	TRBV6-5	TRBJ1-2	many	TGTGCCAGCAGTTACGCCGGGACAGGGTTGAGCTACACCTTC	CASSYAGTGLSYTF
TRBD1	TRBV5-8	TRBJ1-3	NA	TGTGCCAGCAGACGGACAGGGGTGGACACCATATATTTT	CASRRTGVDTIYF
TRBD2	TRBV29-1	TRBJ2-7	NA	TGCAGCGTTGGAGGACTAGCGGCTTCCTACGAGCAGTACTTC	CSVGGLAASYEQYF
NA	TRBV29-1	TRBJ2-7	few	TGCAGCGTTGAGACACGGCAATCCTACGAGCAGTACTTC	CSVETRQSYEQYF
TRBD1	TRBV5-4	TRBJ1-1	NA	TGTGCCAGCAGCCGTGGACAGGGAGCCCTGAACACTGAAGCTTTCTTT	CASSRGQGALNTEAFF
TRBD1	TRBV10-3	TRBJ2-5	NA	TGTGCCTATAGGGGGCAGGACCAAGAGACCCAGTACTTC	CAYRGQDQETQYF
TRBD1	TRBV30	TRBJ2-2	NA	TGTGCCTGTTACCGGGACAGTGGCACCGGGGAGCTGTTTTTT	CACYRDSGTGELFF
NA	TRBV29-1	TRBJ1-1	NA	TGCAGCGTTCCTTCAACAGACGTTATGAACACTGAAGCTTTCTTT	CSVPSTDVMNTEAFF
NA	TRBV6-1	TRBJ1-1	few	TGTGCCAGCAGCCTACCGGGAGAAATCGAGGGAGCTTTCTTT	CASSLPGEIEGAFF
TRBD2	TRBV30	TRBJ2-1	once	TGTGCCTGGAGTCCACTAGCGGGGGACTACAATGAGCAGTTCTTC	CAWSPLAGDYNEQFF
TRBD1	TRBV5-6	TRBJ2-2	NA	TGTGCCAGCGGGGACAGGCCGAACACCGGGGAGCTGTTTTTT	CASGDRPNTGELFF
NA	TRBV6-1	TRBJ2-3	NA	TGTGCCAGCAGTGGGAGACCCATTGCCCCCACAGATACGCAGTATTTT	CASSGRPIAPTDTQYF
NA	TRBV4-3	TRBJ1-6	NA	TGCGCCAGCAGCCAAGAACGCGGGCTTGCACCCCTCCACTTT	CASSQERGLAPLHF
NA	TRBV14	TRBJ1-1	NA	TGTGCCAGCAGCCAAGGTCAATGGAACACTGAAGCTTTCTTT	CASSQGQWNTEAFF
NA	TRBV21-1	TRBJ1-2	NA	TGTGCCAGAACGCCGGATGGCTACACCTTC	CARTPDGYTF
NA	TRBV5-6	TRBJ2-5	NA	TGTGCCAGCAGCCCCGAGACTAGGCGAGAGACCCAGTACTTC	CASSPETRRETQYF
NA	TRBV6-4	TRBJ1-6	NA	TGTGCCAGCAGTGACTCAGGGAGGGAAAATTCACCCCTCCACTTT	CASSDSGRENSPLHF
NA	TRBV30	TRBJ2-3	NA	TGTGCCTGGACCTCGGGAAGGGCGACAGATACGCAGTATTTT	CAWTSGRATDTQYF
TRBD2	TRBV25-1	TRBJ2-7	NA	TGTGCCAGCAGTGAACCTAGCGGGACCTCCTACGAGCAGTACTTC	CASSEPSGTSYEQYF